The 23 T cell receptor beta chains given below trace back to one sample, sequenced in a study of OX40 agonist ivuxolimab in advanced cancers. The repertoire was sequenced with immunoSEQ multiplex PCR; TCRdb's copy has only in-frame clones and lacks some. The top ten hold about 19% of the sample, which has tens of thousands of clones, 90% to 95% seen once. Sequenced here: CD4+ or CD8+ T cells sorted from blood, sampled in a trial of the OX40 agonist ivuxolimab. These receptor sequences come from an adult with an advanced solid tumor such as melanoma, head and neck, liver or kidney cancer.

The chain joins TRBV6-5 to TRBJ1-1, with D maybe TRBD1 (6 bases). CDR1 is MNHEY, CDR2 SVGAGI, per germline. V was shortened by 6 bases and J by 1 base, with 9 bases between the two germline ends. This CDR3 spans 13 amino acids. CDR3 protein: CASRQQGNTEAFF. In nucleotides, the CDR3 is TGTGCCAGCAGACAACAGGGGAACACTGAAGCTTTCTTT.

V is TRBV7-2 and J is TRBJ2-1; a weak D match, TRBD2 (6 bases). Germline lookup yields CDR1 SGHTA and CDR2 FQGNSA. Trimming left V 5 bases short and J 0 bases short, with 23 bases between. CDR3 length: 19 residues. CDR3 loop: CASSTRRVASASSYNEQFF. In nucleotides, the CDR3 is TGTGCCAGCAGCACGAGACGGGTGGCTAGCGCGAGCTCCTACAATGAGCAGTTCTTC.

This clone was detected only once. The rearrangement joins TRBV5-6 to TRBJ2-2; D perhaps matches TRBD1 (5 bases). The CDR3 sequence is 15 residues long. Germline CDR1 is SGHDT and CDR2 is YYEEEE. V lost 1 base and J 3 bases, leaving 10 bases between the germline ends. The CDR3 is CASSLTGVYTGELFF. The DNA for the CDR3 is TGTGCCAGCAGCTTGACAGGAGTGTACACCGGGGAGCTGTTTTTT.

This chain joins TRBV7-6 and TRBJ2-2; D remains ambiguous. The CDR3 contains 14 residues. Trimming cost V 6 bases and J 5 bases, with 13 bases left between them. CDR1 and CDR2 (germline): SGHVS, FNYEAQ. CDR3 region: CASSPGPQTGELFF. In DNA, the CDR3 is TGTGCCAGCAGTCCCGGGCCTCAGACCGGGGAGCTGTTTTTT.

This chain joins TRBV11-3 and TRBJ2-7, with 9 nucleotides matching TRBD1. CDR3 length: 14 amino acids. Per the germline V gene, CDR1 is SGHNT and CDR2 is YENEEA. V lost 2 bases, J lost 3 bases, and 2 bases stayed unmatched. The DNA for the CDR3 is TGTGCCAGCAGCTTACCGGGACAGGGCTACGAGCAGTACTTC. Its protein is CASSLPGQGYEQYF.

V usage is TRBV19 and J usage is TRBJ1-5; D uncertain. The CDR3 runs to 14 residues. V was trimmed by 3 bases and J by 9 bases, leaving 15 bases between them. In germline, CDR1 is LNHDA, CDR2 SQIVND (reference sequence). The CDR3 region is CASSMNSRLAPQHF. CDR3 nucleotides: TGTGCCAGTAGTATGAACAGCCGTCTTGCGCCCCAGCATTTT. The variable domain in full, with the rest retrieved from reference TRBV19 and TRBJ1-5, is DGGITQSPKYLFRKEGQNVTLSCEQNLNHDAMYWYRQDPGQGLRLIYYSQIVNDFQKGDIAEGYSVSREKKESFPLTVTSAQKNPTAFYLCASSMNSRLAPQHFGDGTRLSIL.

This rearrangement joins TRBV19 to TRBJ2-7; D is unclear. CDR1 is LNHDA, CDR2 SQIVND, per germline (reference sequence). CDR3 size: 15 residues. Trimming took off 1 base at V and 5 bases at J, with 15 bases between the two ends. The CDR3 nucleotides read TGTGCCAGTAGTATAGTCTCCCAGCGTATGAACGAGCAGTACTTC. Encoded protein: CASSIVSQRMNEQYF.

This clone came up once. The J gene is TRBJ2-3, the V gene TRBV29-1; TRBD2 aligns across 7 bases. CDR3 length: 17 residues. The junction had 18 bases not matched to a gene; V was cut back by 5 bases and J by 4 bases. Germline CDR1 reads SQVTM; CDR2 reads ANQGSEA. The CDR3 is CSVSSGLDELGADTQYF. The CDR3 nucleotides are TGCAGCGTTTCTTCTGGACTAGACGAGCTCGGGGCAGATACGCAGTATTTT.

The chain uses TRBV4-2 and TRBJ1-1; D gene uncertain. The CDR3 is 11 residues long. The ends were cut back, 6 bases at V and 4 bases at J, with 6 bases in the middle. CDR1 is LGHNA and CDR2 is YNFKEQ in the germline V gene. Here the CDR3 DNA reads TGTGCCAGCAGGTTGGGCACTGAAGCTTTCTTT. It yields the protein CASRLGTEAFF.

This sequence joins TRBV11-2 and TRBJ2-3, with 10 bases matching TRBD2. Germline CDR1 reads SGHAT; CDR2 reads FQNNGV. There are 17 residues in the CDR3. V gave up 5 bases and J gave up 1 base; unmatched junction bases: 9. The DNA of the CDR3 is TGTGCCAGCAGCCCCATCTATGGACTAGCGGGCACAGATACGCAGTATTTT. This codes for CASSPIYGLAGTDTQYF. Variable domain in full (rest from reference TRBV11-2 and TRBJ2-3): EAGVAQSPRYKIIEKRQSVAFWCNPISGHATLYWYQQILGQGPKLLIQFQNNGVVDDSQLPKDRFSAERLKGVDSTLKIQPAKLEDSAVYLCASSPIYGLAGTDTQYFGPGTRLTVL.

For the CDR3, the DNA is TGCGCCAGCAGCCAGTCGGGACTGGCGAACACCGGGGAGCTGTTTTTT. Translated: CASSQSGLANTGELFF. V is TRBV4-1 and J is TRBJ2-2; D possibly corresponds to TRBD2 (6 bases). The CDR3 is made up of 16 amino acids. The germline V and J ends were trimmed by 3 bases and 0 bases, with 11 bases remaining between them. Germline V gene data show CDR1 as MGHRA and CDR2 as YSYEKL.

The chain's CDR3 is CASSKGLAGVSEQYF. The CDR3 coding sequence is TGTGCCAGCAGCAAAGGGCTAGCGGGAGTATCGGAGCAGTACTTC. The J gene is TRBJ2-7, the V gene TRBV21-1; TRBD2 was called by the table and not checked on the DNA. TRBV21-1 is annotated as a pseudogene. The CDR3 consists of 15 residues.

This chain uses TRBV5-6 with TRBJ2-7; the D call may be TRBD1 or TRBD2 (6 bases each). The V gene lost 0 bases and the J gene lost 3 bases, with 10 bases spanning the gap. Germline V gene data show CDR1 as SGHDT and CDR2 as YYEEEE. The CDR3 runs 14 residues. The CDR3 sequence is CASSLDREDYEQYF. The DNA for the CDR3 is TGTGCCAGCAGCTTGGACAGGGAGGACTACGAGCAGTACTTC.

This rearrangement joins TRBV7-9 to TRBJ1-3, with a tentative D call TRBD1 (6 bases). V was pared by 2 bases and J by 4 bases, with 15 bases between. CDR1 is SEHNR, CDR2 FQNEAQ, per germline (reference sequence). The CDR3 loop spans 16 amino acids. This CDR3 reads CASSLPEQGTGNTIYF. In DNA form, the CDR3 reads TGTGCCAGCAGCTTACCCGAACAGGGTACCGGAAACACCATATATTTT.

The genes are TRBV5-6 and TRBJ2-7; D may be TRBD1 (6 bases). CDR1 and CDR2 (germline): SGHDT, YYEEEE. V lost 0 bases to trimming and J lost 6 bases, with 19 bases between them. The CDR3 spans 16 residues. CDR3 bases: TGTGCCAGCAGCTTGGAGTCGCTTCTGGGGGCAAGCGAGCAGTACTTC. Its translation: CASSLESLLGASEQYF. Full variable domain (rest looked up from reference TRBV5-6 and TRBJ2-7): DAGVTQSPTHLIKTRGQQVTLRCSPKSGHDTVSWYQQALGQGPQFIFQYYEEEERQRGNFPDRFSGHQFPNYSSELNVNALLLGDSALYLCASSLESLLGASEQYFGPGTRLTVT.

CDR3 in amino acids: CASSQRPSGSYEQFF. The CDR3, as DNA: TGTGCCAGCAGCCAACGGCCTAGCGGGAGTTATGAGCAGTTCTTC. This chain links TRBV4-2 with TRBJ2-1; 10 bases are a match to TRBD2. This CDR3 has 15 residues. The germline V gene encodes CDR1 LGHNA and CDR2 YNFKEQ. With V trimmed by 2 bases and J by 8 bases, 6 bases remained unmatched.

V gene TRBV9 combines with J gene TRBJ2-7; 8 bases are shared with TRBD1. In germline, CDR1 is SGDLS, CDR2 YYNGEE. Germline trimming cut 1 base from V and 3 bases from J; bases unmatched to any gene: 9. This CDR3 is built from 16 residues. The CDR3 is CASSVKTGATRYEQYF. The CDR3 coding sequence is TGTGCCAGCAGCGTAAAGACAGGGGCTACCCGCTACGAGCAGTACTTC.

This rearrangement joins TRBV9 to TRBJ1-1; unclear D gene. Germline V gene lookup returns CDR1 SGDLS and CDR2 YYNGEE. The CDR3 runs to 14 residues. Trimming removed 2 bases at V and 0 bases at J, with 8 bases between. The CDR3 nucleotides read TGTGCCAGCAGCGTCGGGCTAATGAACACTGAAGCTTTCTTT. Its protein is CASSVGLMNTEAFF.

V is TRBV28 and J is TRBJ1-2; 7 bases are a match to TRBD1. Germline CDR1 is MDHEN and CDR2 is SYDVKM. Germline trimming cut 8 bases from V and 6 bases from J; bases unmatched to any gene: 9. This CDR3 comprises 13 residues. The CDR3 nucleotides read TGTGCCAGCGTTGACAGGGTGAGGCATGGCTACACCTTC. It codes for CASVDRVRHGYTF.

The rearrangement joins TRBV9 to TRBJ2-1, with D perhaps matching TRBD1 (7 bases). Germline V CDR1 and CDR2: SGDLS, YYNGEE. This CDR3 spans 13 amino acids. V was pared by 7 bases and J by 7 bases, with 15 bases between. CDR3 residues: CASRRDSENEQFF. CDR3 bases: TGTGCCAGCCGGAGGGACAGCGAGAATGAGCAGTTCTTC. The variable domain in full, completed from reference TRBV9 and TRBJ2-1, reads DSGVTQTPKHLITATGQRVTLRCSPRSGDLSVYWYQQSLDQGLQFLIQYYNGEERAKGNILERFSAQQFPDLHSELNLSSLELGDSALYFCASRRDSENEQFFGPGTRLTVL.

The chain employs TRBV5-6 and TRBJ1-2, with TRBD1 matching over 7 bases. The germline V gene has CDR1 SGHDT and CDR2 YYEEEE. The CDR3 runs to 14 residues. Trimming removed 4 bases from V and 5 bases from J; junction bases left unmatched: 8. For the CDR3, the DNA is TGTGCCAGCAGCAACCGGGACAGCCTTTATGGCTACACCTTC. Translated, it gives CASSNRDSLYGYTF.

This chain uses TRBV28 with TRBJ1-5, with a tentative D call TRBD1 (5 bases). The CDR3 totals 14 residues. Trimming shortened V by 2 bases and J by 4 bases, and 9 bases separated the two germline ends. The V gene's germline CDR1 is MDHEN and CDR2 SYDVKM. The CDR3: CASSLSGGNQPQHF. CDR3 bases: TGTGCCAGCAGTTTAAGTGGGGGGAATCAGCCCCAGCATTTT.

The chain carries TRBV9 and TRBJ2-7; 7 bases are a match to TRBD2. CDR3 length: 14 residues. Trimming at V came to 2 bases and at J to 7 bases, leaving 9 bases not matched to a gene. The germline CDR1 and CDR2 sequences are SGDLS and YYNGEE. The chain's CDR3 is CASSVGLNLGEQYF. CDR3 DNA sequence: TGTGCCAGCAGCGTGGGACTAAATCTAGGGGAGCAGTACTTC.